These T cell receptor beta chains were read from a single sample in a study of blood T cell repertoires in COVID-19. Using immunoSEQ multiplex PCR, the repertoire was profiled, and TCRdb retains in-frame clones only, with some absent. This table has around 320,000 clones, approximately 85% appearing once. Sequences were obtained from peripheral blood. These receptor sequences come from a human donor in a cohort sampled during active COVID-19. CDR3s include the opening cysteine and the closing phenylalanine or tryptophan. Clone size appears in some rows only: once, few, many, or a class for an expanded clone.

clone size,J gene,V gene,CDR3 protein
-,TRBJ1-4,TRBV5-7,CASSLGSRLATNEKLFF
-,TRBJ2-7,TRBV27,CASSSRERGVYEQYF
-,TRBJ1-1,TRBV9,CASSPGQGWNEAFF
few,TRBJ2-2,TRBV5-4,CASSLDRAPTGELFF
-,TRBJ1-1,TRBV7-9,CASSSRFARGEAFF
-,TRBJ2-3,TRBV5-6,CASALGAGGHTDTQYF
few,TRBJ2-7,TRBV2,CASTYPGTAPYEQYF
-,TRBJ1-2,TRBV25-1,CASSESPSQGALDGYTF
-,TRBJ1-1,TRBV2,CASSDRGGDTEAFF
-,TRBJ2-2,TRBV11-3,CASSFGLDNTGELFF
-,TRBJ2-1,TRBV28,CASSFERGDFYNEQFF
once,TRBJ1-6,TRBV3-1/TRBV3-2,CASSHLLGRKNSPLHF
-,TRBJ1-1,TRBV12-3/TRBV12-4,CATSRRANTEAFF
-,TRBJ1-6,TRBV21-1,CASSQTRDTKNGRPLHF
-,TRBJ1-5,TRBV19,CASSIVQGGQPQHF
-,TRBJ1-6,TRBV4-1,CASSQVDMGLLNSPLHF
once,TRBJ1-3,TRBV14,CASSQDRYDRIGNTIYF
-,TRBJ2-1,TRBV7-2,CASSLAGTGRRNEQFF
-,TRBJ1-1,TRBV7-3,CASSASGIAEAFF
-,TRBJ2-3,TRBV27,CASSYSAGTDTQYF
few,TRBJ2-1,TRBV2,CASSSGETYNEQFF
few,TRBJ2-5,TRBV19,CASSIDRFYGTQYF
-,TRBJ2-1,TRBV11-3,CASSLAGFEQFF
-,TRBJ1-5,TRBV29-1,CSVQQGASNQPQHF
-,TRBJ1-1,TRBV19,CASKQRGRVANTEAFF
-,TRBJ2-2,TRBV24-1,CATNRAGGTGELFF
-,TRBJ2-7,TRBV6-5,CASRPGQRGSEQYF
-,TRBJ2-7,TRBV6-5,CASSYLGGNEQYF
-,TRBJ1-4,TRBV11-1,CASSRDLTGGSEKLFF
-,TRBJ2-2,TRBV28,CASTHLSTGELFF
-,TRBJ1-2,TRBV5-1,CASSLTDQGASYGYTF
few,TRBJ2-5,TRBV2,CASSSGTGKETQYF
-,TRBJ1-2,TRBV6-5,CASSRRQSLYYGYTF
-,TRBJ1-2,TRBV4-1,CASSQSEQKNYGYTF
-,TRBJ1-6,TRBV19,CASRRTGFNNSPLHF
-,TRBJ1-4,TRBV18,CASSQNSGQGSEKLFF
-,TRBJ2-5,TRBV29-1,CSVEGSGQGVQTQYF
-,TRBJ2-3,TRBV24-1,CATSGLAGGSGTDTQYF
-,TRBJ2-7,TRBV27,CASSLWAGGYEQYF
-,TRBJ2-5,TRBV6-5,CASRRGGAETQYF
-,TRBJ2-2,TRBV24-1,CATSERTGITGELFF
few,TRBJ2-3,TRBV15,CATSRTGESTDTQYF
-,TRBJ2-3,TRBV4-1,CASSQVGPGATDTQYF
-,TRBJ2-3,TRBV10-1,CASSEGGSSTDTQYF
-,TRBJ1-5,TRBV24-1,CATPFFTDIFRNQPQHF
-,TRBJ2-2,TRBV7-2,CASSFMGRTGELFF
once,TRBJ2-1,TRBV6-2/TRBV6-3,CASSPIAGSYNEQFF
-,TRBJ2-7,TRBV20-1,CSASFPTLYYEQYF
-,TRBJ1-5,TRBV2,CASSPRTGDLPQHF
-,TRBJ1-1,TRBV5-4,CASSLARELNTEAFF
-,TRBJ1-1,TRBV29-1,CSVKGGGTEAFF
-,TRBJ2-5,TRBV5-1,CASSLRGPIQETQYF
-,TRBJ2-1,TRBV11-1,CASSSTGELRFF
-,TRBJ2-1,TRBV19,CASSIEPGQGSSTYYNEQFF
-,TRBJ2-5,TRBV3-1/TRBV3-2,CASSQVRETQYF
-,TRBJ1-2,TRBV14,CASSQDEGADGYTF
-,TRBJ2-5,TRBV11-1,CASSLAYGLLETQYF
-,TRBJ1-2,TRBV7-9,CASSPGTGVFYGYTF